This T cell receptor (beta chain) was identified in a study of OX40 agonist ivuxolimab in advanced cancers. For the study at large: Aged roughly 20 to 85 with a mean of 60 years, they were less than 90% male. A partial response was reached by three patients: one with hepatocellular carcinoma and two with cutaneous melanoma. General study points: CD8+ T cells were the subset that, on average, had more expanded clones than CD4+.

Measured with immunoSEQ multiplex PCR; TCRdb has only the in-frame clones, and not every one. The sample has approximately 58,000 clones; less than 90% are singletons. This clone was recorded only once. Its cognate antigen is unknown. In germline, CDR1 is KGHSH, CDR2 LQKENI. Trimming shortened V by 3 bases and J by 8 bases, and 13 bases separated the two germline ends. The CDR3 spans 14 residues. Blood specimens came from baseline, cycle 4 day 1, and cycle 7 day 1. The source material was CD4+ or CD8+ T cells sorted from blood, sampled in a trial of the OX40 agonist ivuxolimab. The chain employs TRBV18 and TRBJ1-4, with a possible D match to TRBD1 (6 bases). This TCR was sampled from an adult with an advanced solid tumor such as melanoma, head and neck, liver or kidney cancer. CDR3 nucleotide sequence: TGTGCCAGCTCACCTGGGGGGCTCGAAGAAAAACTGTTTTTT. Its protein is CASSPGGLEEKLFF.